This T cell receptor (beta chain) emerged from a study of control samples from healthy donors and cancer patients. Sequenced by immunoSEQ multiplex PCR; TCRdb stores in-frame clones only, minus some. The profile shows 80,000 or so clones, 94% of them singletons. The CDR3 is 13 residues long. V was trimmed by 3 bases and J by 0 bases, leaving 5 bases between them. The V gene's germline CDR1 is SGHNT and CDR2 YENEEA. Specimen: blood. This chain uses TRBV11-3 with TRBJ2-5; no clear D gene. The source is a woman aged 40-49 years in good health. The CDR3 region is CASSFGYQETQYF. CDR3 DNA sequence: TGTGCCAGCAGCTTTGGGTACCAAGAGACCCAGTACTTC.